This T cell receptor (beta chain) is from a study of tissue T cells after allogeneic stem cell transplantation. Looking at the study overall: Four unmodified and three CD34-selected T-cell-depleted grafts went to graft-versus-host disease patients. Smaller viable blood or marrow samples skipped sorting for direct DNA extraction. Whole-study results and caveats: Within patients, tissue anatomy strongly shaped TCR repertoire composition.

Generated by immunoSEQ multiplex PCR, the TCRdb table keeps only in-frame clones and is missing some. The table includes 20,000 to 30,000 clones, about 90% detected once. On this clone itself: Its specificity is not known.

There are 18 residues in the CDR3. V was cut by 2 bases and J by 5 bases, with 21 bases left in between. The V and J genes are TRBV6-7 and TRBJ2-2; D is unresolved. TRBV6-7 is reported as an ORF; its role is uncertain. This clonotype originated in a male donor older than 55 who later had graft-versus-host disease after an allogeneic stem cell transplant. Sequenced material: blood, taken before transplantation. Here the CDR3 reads CASSYPPPPEGETGELFF. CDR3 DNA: TGTGCCAGCAGTTACCCACCGCCGCCAGAAGGAGAAACCGGGGAGCTGTTTTTT.